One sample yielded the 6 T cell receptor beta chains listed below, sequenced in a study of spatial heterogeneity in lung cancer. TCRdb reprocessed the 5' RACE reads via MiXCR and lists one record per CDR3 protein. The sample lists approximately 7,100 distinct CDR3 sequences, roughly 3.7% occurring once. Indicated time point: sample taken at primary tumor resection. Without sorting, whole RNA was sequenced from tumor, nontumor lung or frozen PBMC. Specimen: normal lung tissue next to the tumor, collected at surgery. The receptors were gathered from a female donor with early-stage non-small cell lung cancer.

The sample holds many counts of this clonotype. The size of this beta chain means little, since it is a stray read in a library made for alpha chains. This chain's CDR3 is CASSQGSGGAAETQYF. The CDR3 DNA is TGCGCCAGCAGCCAGGGTAGCGGGGGGGCAGCAGAGACCCAGTACTTC. This rearrangement joins TRBV4-1 to TRBJ2-5; TRBD2 aligns across 11 bases. The CDR3 consists of 16 residues. Unmatched junction bases numbered 7, after V lost 3 bases and J lost 4 bases. Germline V lookup: CDR1 MGHRA, CDR2 YSYEKL.

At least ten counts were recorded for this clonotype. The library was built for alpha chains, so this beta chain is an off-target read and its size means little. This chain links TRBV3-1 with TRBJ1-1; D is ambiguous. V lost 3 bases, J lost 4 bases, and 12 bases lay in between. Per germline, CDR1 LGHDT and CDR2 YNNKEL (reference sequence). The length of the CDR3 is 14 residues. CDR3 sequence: CASSQFLGSTEAFF. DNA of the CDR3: TGTGCCAGCAGCCAGTTTTTGGGTAGCACTGAAGCTTTCTTT.

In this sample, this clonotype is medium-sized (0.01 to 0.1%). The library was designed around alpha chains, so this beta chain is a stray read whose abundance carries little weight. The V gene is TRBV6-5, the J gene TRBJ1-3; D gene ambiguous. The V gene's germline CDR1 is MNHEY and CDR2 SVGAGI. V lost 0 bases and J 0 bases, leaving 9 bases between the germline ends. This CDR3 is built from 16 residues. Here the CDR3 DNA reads TGTGCCAGCAGTTACTCGAGGGCCAGCTCTGGAAACACCATATATTTT. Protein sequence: CASSYSRASSGNTIYF.

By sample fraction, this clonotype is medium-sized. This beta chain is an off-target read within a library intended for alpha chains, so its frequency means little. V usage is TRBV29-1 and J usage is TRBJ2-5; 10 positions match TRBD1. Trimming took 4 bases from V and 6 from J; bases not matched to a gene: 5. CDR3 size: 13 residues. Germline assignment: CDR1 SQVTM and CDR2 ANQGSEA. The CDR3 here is CSVGGQGQKTQYF. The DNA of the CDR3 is TGCAGCGTTGGGGGACAGGGGCAAAAGACCCAGTACTTC.

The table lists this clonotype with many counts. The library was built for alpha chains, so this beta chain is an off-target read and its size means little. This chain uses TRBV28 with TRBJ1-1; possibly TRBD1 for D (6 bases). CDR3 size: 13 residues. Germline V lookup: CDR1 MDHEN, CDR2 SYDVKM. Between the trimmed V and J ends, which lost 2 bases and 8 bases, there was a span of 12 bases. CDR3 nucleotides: TGTGCCAGCAGTTTACCGGGGGGGCGAGAAGCTTTCTTT. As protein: CASSLPGGREAFF.

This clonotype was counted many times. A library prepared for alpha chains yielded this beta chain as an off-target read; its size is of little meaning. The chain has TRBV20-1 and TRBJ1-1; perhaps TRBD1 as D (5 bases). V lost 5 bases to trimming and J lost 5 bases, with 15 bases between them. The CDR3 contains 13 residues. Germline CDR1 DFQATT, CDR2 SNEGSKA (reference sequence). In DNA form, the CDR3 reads TGCAGTGCTCAGATGGTGGGGGGGACTGAAGCTTTCTTT. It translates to CSAQMVGGTEAFF.